This is a list of T cell receptor beta chains from one sample in a study of blood T cell repertoires in COVID-19. TCRdb's table, derived via immunoSEQ multiplex PCR, lists solely in-frame clones and lacks some. The sample contains over 200,000 clones, approximately 80% of which appear only once. The material sequenced was peripheral blood. The receptors stem from a man aged 35-49 years with acute or convalescent COVID-19. The CDR3 runs from the conserved cysteine through the conserved F or W. D genes are given only for firm matches. Clone size is stated in some rows and not others, as once, few, many or a class when expanded.

J gene | clone size | D gene | V gene | CDR3 protein | CDR3 DNA
TRBJ1-1 | NA | NA | TRBV6-5 | CASRDPGVGTEAFF | TGTGCCAGCAGGGACCCAGGGGTGGGGACTGAAGCTTTCTTT
TRBJ1-1 | NA | NA | TRBV30 | CAWSRTSNLEAFF | TGTGCCTGGAGCCGGACTTCCAACCTTGAAGCTTTCTTT
TRBJ1-1 | NA | NA | TRBV11-2 | CASSQTGYTEAFF | TGTGCCAGCAGCCAAACAGGGTACACTGAAGCTTTCTTT
TRBJ2-1 | NA | TRBD2 | TRBV7-9 | CASSLGRGSFNEQFF | TGTGCCAGCAGCTTAGGGCGCGGGAGTTTCAATGAGCAGTTCTTC
TRBJ2-2 | NA | NA | TRBV5-1 | CASSLGSTGELFF | TGCGCCAGCAGCTTGGGCAGCACCGGGGAGCTGTTTTTT
TRBJ1-5 | NA | NA | TRBV4-1 | CASSQSLRSNQPQHF | TGCGCCAGCAGCCAATCGCTCAGAAGCAATCAGCCCCAGCATTTT
TRBJ1-1 | NA | NA | TRBV7-3 | CASSLNRVSEAFF | TGTGCCAGCAGCTTGAACCGAGTGTCTGAAGCTTTCTTT
TRBJ1-5 | NA | TRBD1 | TRBV5-5 | CASSSGDRGARQPQHF | TGTGCCAGCAGCTCGGGAGACAGGGGCGCTCGGCAGCCCCAGCATTTT
TRBJ1-1 | NA | NA | TRBV19 | CASSSGQQNTEAFF | TGTGCCAGTAGTTCCGGACAGCAGAACACTGAAGCTTTCTTT
TRBJ1-5 | NA | TRBD1 | TRBV4-1 | CASSQIWTGNQPQHF | TGCGCCAGCAGCCAGATTTGGACAGGGAATCAGCCCCAGCATTTT
TRBJ2-3 | NA | NA | TRBV6-6 | CASSLSTDTQYF | TGTGCCAGCAGCCTTAGCACAGATACGCAGTATTTT
TRBJ2-7 | NA | NA | TRBV6-2/TRBV6-3 | CASSYSGDEQYF | TGTGCCAGCAGTTACTCAGGGGACGAGCAGTACTTC
TRBJ2-1 | NA | TRBD2 | TRBV30 | CAWSTRGLAGMSSYNEQFF | TGTGCCTGGAGTACGAGGGGACTAGCGGGCATGAGCTCCTACAATGAGCAGTTCTTC
TRBJ2-7 | NA | NA | TRBV6-4 | CARTGPTYEQYF | TGTGCCAGAACAGGGCCGACCTACGAGCAGTACTTC
TRBJ1-1 | few | NA | TRBV2 | CASSPLTLNTEAFF | TGTGCCAGCAGCCCGTTGACATTGAACACTGAAGCTTTCTTT
TRBJ1-3 | NA | NA | TRBV5-6 | CASSSRKSGNTIYF | TGTGCCAGCAGCTCTAGGAAATCTGGAAACACCATATATTTT
TRBJ1-2 | NA | NA | TRBV29-1 | CSVVEHGYTF | TGCAGCGTTGTTGAACACGGCTACACCTTC